These 19 T cell receptor beta chains came from one sample sequenced in a study of blood T cell repertoires in COVID-19. The method was immunoSEQ multiplex PCR; TCRdb's version includes in-frame clones alone and lacks a portion of them. The table records roughly 380,000 clones, over 75% of them present only once. Sequenced input: PBMCs or T cells enriched from blood (not recorded which). These TCRs come from a woman aged 25 to 39 who had recovered from COVID-19.

This clone has only one observation. V gene TRBV5-1 combines with J gene TRBJ1-3; D remains ambiguous. The CDR3 is 13 residues long. The V gene lost 3 bases and the J gene lost 0 bases, with 4 bases spanning the gap. CDR1 and CDR2 from the germline V gene are SGHRS and YFSETQ. In DNA form, the CDR3 reads TGCGCCAGCAGCTGGAGCTCTGGAAACACCATATATTTT. Its protein product is CASSWSSGNTIYF.

The chain combines TRBV7-9 with TRBJ1-2; no definite D call. CDR1 and CDR2 (germline): SEHNR, FQNEAQ (reference sequence). The CDR3 sequence is 15 residues long. V gave up 0 bases and J gave up 5 bases, with 13 bases separating them. CDR3 loop: CASSLAEGSRYGYTF. The CDR3 nucleotides are TGTGCCAGCAGCTTAGCGGAGGGAAGTAGGTATGGCTACACCTTC.

The chain couples TRBV19 to TRBJ2-5, with 10 bases fitting TRBD2. The CDR3 is made up of 16 amino acids. The trim removed 5 bases at V and 1 base at J, leaving 7 bases unmatched. The germline V gene has CDR1 LNHDA and CDR2 SQIVND (reference sequence). Written as DNA, the CDR3 is TGTGCCAGTAGTCCCAGGACTAGCGGCGTCCAAGAGACCCAGTACTTC. Translating it yields CASSPRTSGVQETQYF.

The rearrangement joins TRBV6-1 to TRBJ1-2, with no clear D. The CDR3 runs 14 residues. V lost 1 base and J 6 bases, leaving 12 bases between the germline ends. Per the germline V gene, CDR1 is MNHNS and CDR2 is SASEGT. The chain's CDR3 is CASSEVAVLNGYTF. CDR3 DNA: TGTGCCAGCAGTGAAGTAGCGGTATTGAATGGCTACACCTTC.

The chain couples TRBV5-1 to TRBJ1-1; 7 nucleotides align to TRBD1. This CDR3 is built from 14 residues. The junction had 6 bases not matched to a gene; V was cut back by 2 bases and J by 5 bases. From germline, CDR1 is SGHRS and CDR2 YFSETQ. The DNA of the CDR3 is TGCGCCAGCAGCTTAGACAGGGCTGAAACTGAAGCTTTCTTT. Translating gives CASSLDRAETEAFF. Complete variable domain (other parts from reference TRBV5-1 and TRBJ1-1): KAGVTQTPRYLIKTRGQQVTLSCSPISGHRSVSWYQQTPGQGLQFLFEYFSETQRNKGNFPGRFSGRQFSNSRSEMNVSTLELGDSALYLCASSLDRAETEAFFGQGTRLTVV.

V usage is TRBV11-2 and J usage is TRBJ2-7, with D maybe TRBD2 (5 bases). CDR1 SGHAT and CDR2 FQNNGV come from the germline V gene. This CDR3 is built from 17 residues. V dropped 3 bases and J dropped 3 bases, with 21 bases sitting between them. The CDR3 bases are TGTGCCAGCAGCTTCCTCAAGGTAGCACTCGGGAACTACGAGCAGTACTTC. Amino acid sequence: CASSFLKVALGNYEQYF.

This chain connects TRBV18 to TRBJ1-5, with TRBD1 matching 11 bases. Germline V lookup: CDR1 KGHSH, CDR2 LQKENI. The V gene end was trimmed by 6 bases and the J gene end by 2 bases; junction bases not matched to a gene: 18. This CDR3 has 20 amino acids. The CDR3 DNA reads as TGTGCCAGCTCCACTCCCAACGCGGGACAGGGGGATAGATGCAATCAGCCCCAGCATTTT. It specifies CASSTPNAGQGDRCNQPQHF.

The chain has TRBV5-1 and TRBJ2-3; 11 bases agree with TRBD1. CDR1 and CDR2 (germline): SGHRS, YFSETQ. The V segment lost 0 bases and the J segment 2 bases; nucleotides outside the gene matches: 5. The CDR3 has 17 residues. As DNA, the CDR3 is TGCGCCAGCAGCTTGGGGACAGGGGGCTTTCCCACAGATACGCAGTATTTT. Amino acid sequence: CASSLGTGGFPTDTQYF.

The V and J genes are TRBV28 and TRBJ2-7, with D perhaps TRBD2 (6 bases). The CDR3 is 13 amino acids. Germline V CDR1 and CDR2: MDHEN, SYDVKM. Trimming left V 8 bases short and J 3 bases short, with 14 bases between. This CDR3 reads CASCRDLNYEQYF. The CDR3 DNA is TGTGCCAGCTGTCGGGACTTGAACTACGAGCAGTACTTC.

This clone was counted a few times. V is TRBV18 and J is TRBJ1-2; TRBD1 is a possible D gene (5 bases). V lost 3 bases to trimming and J lost 0 bases, with 14 bases between them. The CDR3 is 16 amino acids. CDR1 and CDR2 (germline): KGHSH, LQKENI. The CDR3 DNA is TGTGCCAGCTCACCCGACCCCCGACAGTCTAACTATGGCTACACCTTC. It encodes CASSPDPRQSNYGYTF.

This clone was seen only once. CDR3 sequence: CASSSGLAGIYEQYF. The CDR3 DNA follows: TGTGCCAGCAGTAGCGGACTAGCGGGAATCTACGAGCAGTACTTC. The chain has TRBV28 and TRBJ2-7, with 12 bases aligning to TRBD2. V lost 5 bases to trimming and J lost 3 bases; unmatched junction nucleotides: 5. The CDR3 consists of 15 residues. Germline CDR1 MDHEN, CDR2 SYDVKM.

This clone has just a few counts. Other DNA sequences in the same sample also yield this CDR3. The rearrangement joins TRBV19 to TRBJ1-1, with D uncertain. This CDR3 comprises 13 residues. CDR1 and CDR2 (germline): LNHDA, SQIVND (reference sequence). Trimming cost V 1 base and J 2 bases, with 5 bases left between them. The chain's CDR3 is CASSIALNTEAFF. The CDR3 DNA follows: TGTGCCAGTAGTATAGCCCTAAACACTGAAGCTTTCTTT.

In this sample, this clone turned up a few times. The CDR3 nucleotides read TGTGCCAGCAGCCAACCGGGGACAGGGGTCTACGAGCAGTACTTC. Its translation is CASSQPGTGVYEQYF. This sequence joins TRBV7-9 and TRBJ2-7, with 10 bases identical to TRBD1. The CDR3 totals 15 residues. The V gene's germline CDR1 is SEHNR and CDR2 FQNEAQ (reference sequence). The J segment lost 3 bases and the V segment lost 5 bases, leaving 7 bases of the junction unmatched.

V gene TRBV9 combines with J gene TRBJ2-7; D call uncertain. CDR1 and CDR2 from the germline V gene are SGDLS and YYNGEE. The CDR3 totals 15 residues. V dropped 0 bases and J dropped 6 bases, with 16 bases sitting between them. The CDR3 DNA is TGTGCCAGCAGCGTAGCTGATAACCCCTCGGGCGAGCAGTACTTC. This sequence encodes CASSVADNPSGEQYF.

This chain links TRBV9 with TRBJ1-2, with TRBD1 as a possible D gene (5 bases). The CDR3 totals 14 residues. The germline CDR1 and CDR2 sequences are SGDLS and YYNGEE. V was trimmed by 0 bases and J by 4 bases, leaving 10 bases between them. CDR3 nucleotide sequence: TGTGCCAGCAGCGTAGCGCAGGGCAGCTATGGCTACACCTTC. Its translation: CASSVAQGSYGYTF.

The chain uses TRBV10-3 and TRBJ2-1; possible D gene TRBD2, 6 bases. There are 15 residues in the CDR3. V was pared by 3 bases and J by 9 bases, with 18 bases between. Germline V CDR1 and CDR2: ENHRY, SYGVKD. DNA of the CDR3: TGTGCCATCAGTGATCCAACAGTCCGGGGGACTGAGCAGTTCTTC. It encodes CAISDPTVRGTEQFF.

The chain is built from TRBV15 and TRBJ1-1; TRBD1 matches 8 bases. The germline CDR1 and CDR2 sequences are LNHNV and YYDKDF (reference sequence). This CDR3 is 12 amino acids long. After removal of 7 bases from V and 4 bases from J, the junction contained 2 bases not matched to a gene. CDR3 sequence: CATTDRVTEAFF. The CDR3, as DNA: TGTGCCACCACGGACAGGGTCACTGAAGCTTTCTTT.

The genes are TRBV29-1 and TRBJ2-5; TRBD2 agrees at 15 bases. The CDR3 totals 17 residues. Trimming at V came to 3 bases and at J to 7 bases, leaving 12 bases not matched to a gene. The germline gives CDR1 SQVTM, CDR2 ANQGSEA. This CDR3 reads CSVEDGLAGGPLVTQYF. In nucleotides, the CDR3 is TGCAGCGTTGAGGATGGACTAGCGGGAGGGCCTTTAGTGACCCAGTACTTC. The full variable domain, rest sourced from reference TRBV29-1 and TRBJ2-5, is SAVISQKPSRDICQRGTSLTIQCQVDSQVTMMFWYRQQPGQSLTLIATANQGSEATYESGFVIDKFPISRPNLTFSTLTVSNMSPEDSSIYLCSVEDGLAGGPLVTQYFGPGTRLLVL.

V is TRBV5-1 and J is TRBJ2-1; 11 bases fit TRBD2. V gave up 0 bases and J gave up 4 bases; unmatched junction bases: 9. The CDR3 spans 18 residues. Per germline, CDR1 SGHRS and CDR2 YFSETQ. This CDR3 reads CASSLGGTSGRRYNEQFF. The CDR3 bases are TGCGCCAGCAGCTTGGGGGGGACTAGCGGCAGGCGTTACAATGAGCAGTTCTTC.